This T cell receptor beta chain is from a study of cytomegalovirus exposure and HLA in healthy donors (dated by TCRdb to 2015 to 2018). Background for the entire study: The approximately 710 repertoires of the first cohort and the approximately 130 validation repertoires were produced on the same platform, according to a later analysis. The study aimed to test whether signatures of past pathogen exposure could be identified by cataloging public T cell receptors. Besides the first cohort of 666 subjects, a separate validation cohort made up of 120 or so different subjects was used. The study combined high-throughput TCR immunosequencing, statistical association of individual TCRs with disease status, and machine learning to predict cytomegalovirus infection status. Here is what the overall study found, with its caveats: In both the original and validation cohorts, the classifier was reported to diagnose cytomegalovirus status with high specificity and sensitivity. A total of 150 to 200 TCR beta chains were listed by the study as associated with cytomegalovirus. The authors suggested that the approach could potentially be extended to other disease states and immunological phenotypes. The validation cohort had no HLA typing available for a later analysis, so co-occurrence within that cohort was assessed over all 120 or so repertoires. In vitro tests confirmed that three of the cytomegalovirus-associated TCR beta chains recognize cytomegalovirus antigens. While some public TCRs were present in many individuals, most TCR sequences turned up only very rarely across donors. Subsequent analysis determined that TCRs grouped into clusters in the first cohort also showed a tendency toward co-occurrence across the 90 to 150 validation repertoires, and approximately 94% of cluster scores exceeded 0.

The donors were included in the validation cohort of 100 to 150 subjects, a group kept apart from the approximately 650-subject first cohort. Library creation used the immunoSEQ multiplex PCR assay. The paper's data handling went like this. A statistical classification framework was built to diagnose cytomegalovirus status from the catalog of TCR beta chain sequences. TCRdb limited this immuneACCESS table to in-frame rearrangements with V and J called. A share of clones is missing; checked studies link under half to unresolved V genes, and the rest is unexplained. V, J and clone size are taken as reported in that table, and D and trimming were inferred from the DNA itself. A total of some 200,000 clones appear in this sample, about 89% of them only once. The leading ten clones occupy more than 5.5% of the sample. Turning to this clone: Its antigen has not been determined. Per-nucleotide qualities are absent, and no much larger clonotype sits a single base away.

This TCR was recovered from a man aged 25 to 45 in good health and CMV-seropositive. The source material was PBMCs.

The CDR3: CASLQGTTGELFF. The DNA sequence follows: TGCGCCAGCCTACAGGGGACCACCGGGGAGCTGTTTTTT. The chain uses TRBV5-1 and TRBJ2-2; the junction holds 7 bases that match TRBD1. CDR1 SGHRS and CDR2 YFSETQ are derived from the germline V gene. Its CDR3 holds 13 amino acids, cysteine through phenylalanine. Of the read, only the CDR3 DNA is kept; its 39 bases are in frame from base 1. At the junction V is shortened by 7 bases and J by 4 bases; bases outside the gene matches: 4.